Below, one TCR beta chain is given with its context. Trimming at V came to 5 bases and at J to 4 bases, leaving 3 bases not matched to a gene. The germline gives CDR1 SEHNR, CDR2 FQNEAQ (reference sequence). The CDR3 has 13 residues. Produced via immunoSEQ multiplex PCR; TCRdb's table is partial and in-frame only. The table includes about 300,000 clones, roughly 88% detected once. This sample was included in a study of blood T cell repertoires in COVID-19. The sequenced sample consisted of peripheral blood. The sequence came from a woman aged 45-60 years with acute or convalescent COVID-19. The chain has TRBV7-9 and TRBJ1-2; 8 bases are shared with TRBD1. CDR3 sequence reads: CASSRDRSYGYTF. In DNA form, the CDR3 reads TGTGCCAGCAGCCGGGACAGGTCCTATGGCTACACCTTC.